This T cell receptor (beta chain) was sequenced for a study of OX40 agonist ivuxolimab in advanced cancers. In the study overall: Patients were treated with ivuxolimab, an agonistic anti-OX40 (CD134) antibody.

Notes on this clone: Its antigen remains unknown.

Whole-study findings and limits: Relatively little clonal expansion, among the lowest observed, appeared in partial responders at 0.1-3.0 mg/kg.

TCRdb's copy holds only in-frame clones and misses some; the assay was immunoSEQ multiplex PCR. The repertoire consists of about 82,000 clones, with roughly nine tenths occurring once and the leading ten covering 0.99%. V lost 1 base and J lost 1, with 13 bases in between. CDR1 SEHNR and CDR2 FQNEAQ come from the germline V gene (reference sequence). The length of the CDR3 is 16 residues. Sequencing used CD4+ or CD8+ T cells sorted from blood, obtained in a trial of the OX40 agonist ivuxolimab. This sequence was found in an adult with an advanced solid tumor such as melanoma, head and neck, liver or kidney cancer. V is TRBV7-9 and J is TRBJ1-1, with D possibly TRBD1 on 6 matching bases. The CDR3 is CASSLGGGRGNTEAFF. As DNA, the CDR3 is TGTGCCAGCAGCTTAGGAGGCGGCAGGGGGAACACTGAAGCTTTCTTT.